This record covers a single T cell receptor (beta chain). This entry comes from a study of blood T cell repertoires in COVID-19. V was shortened by 8 bases and J by 5 bases, with 15 bases between the two germline ends. The CDR3 is 13 residues long. Per germline, CDR1 ENHRY and CDR2 SYGVKD. In the authors' methods: Estimates of nucleated cell counts were drawn from the amplification of reference gene primers. Using immunoSEQ multiplex PCR, the repertoire was profiled, and TCRdb retains in-frame clones only, with some absent. V, J and clone size are taken as reported in that table, and D and trimming were inferred from the DNA itself. Here the sample spans about 120,000 clones, roughly 79% being singletons.

This chain connects TRBV10-3 to TRBJ1-2; no firm D call. Sequencing was done on a sample of peripheral blood. The source of this sequence is a human donor in a cohort sampled during active COVID-19. The CDR3 loop reads CAIRSVGDYGYTF. Written as DNA, the CDR3 is TGTGCCATCCGGTCGGTGGGCGATTATGGCTACACCTTC.